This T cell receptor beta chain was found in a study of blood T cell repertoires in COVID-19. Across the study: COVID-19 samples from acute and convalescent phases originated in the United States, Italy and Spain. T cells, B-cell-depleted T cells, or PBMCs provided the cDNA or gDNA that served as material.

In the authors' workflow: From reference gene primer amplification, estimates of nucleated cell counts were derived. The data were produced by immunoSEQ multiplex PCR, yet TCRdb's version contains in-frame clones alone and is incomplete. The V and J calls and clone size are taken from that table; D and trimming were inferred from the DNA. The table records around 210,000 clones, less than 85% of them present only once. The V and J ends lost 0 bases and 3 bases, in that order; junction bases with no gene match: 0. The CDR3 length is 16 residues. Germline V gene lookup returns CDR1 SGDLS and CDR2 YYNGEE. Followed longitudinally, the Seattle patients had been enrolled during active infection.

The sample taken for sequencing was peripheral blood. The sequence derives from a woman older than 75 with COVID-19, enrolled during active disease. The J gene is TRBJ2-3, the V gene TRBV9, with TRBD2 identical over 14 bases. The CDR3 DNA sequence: TGTGCCAGCAGCGTAGGGACTAGCGGGGGGACAGATACGCAGTATTTT. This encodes CASSVGTSGGTDTQYF.